A single T cell receptor beta chain is shown here with its context. Its antigen is unknown. This sample is drawn from a study of T cell responses to AZD1222 COVID-19 vaccine. Study-level findings and limits: Spike as a whole was targeted by vaccine-associated CD4 TCRs, dominant at 160-218 and 743-854. Per reports, nearly half of all spike-specific TCRs target regions that are unmutated in variants. Spike-specific TCR breadth and depth grew following two AZD1222 doses. Samples come after the peak T cell response, not at day 14.

Using immunoSEQ multiplex PCR, the repertoire was profiled, and TCRdb retains in-frame clones only, with some absent. Of approximately 180,000 clones in the sample, about 86% were seen once. Per germline, CDR1 MGHDK and CDR2 SYGVNS. The germline V and J ends were trimmed by 8 bases and 5 bases, with 24 bases remaining between them. This CDR3 is 16 amino acids long. The source is an adult in good health. The sample consisted of peripheral blood, taken on day 0 of AZD1222 vaccination. The chain joins TRBV25-1 to TRBJ1-2; D gene uncertain. CDR3: CASRPPGSHVGYGYTF. The CDR3 nucleotides read TGTGCCAGCCGTCCTCCGGGTTCCCACGTGGGATATGGCTACACCTTC.